The T cell receptor (beta chain) described here comes from a study of blood T cell repertoires in COVID-19. The overall study: Nucleic acid was either cDNA or gDNA, and it came from T cells, B-cell-depleted T cells, or PBMCs.

The length of the CDR3 is 15 residues. J lost 6 bases, V lost 5 bases, and 9 bases had no gene match. The germline CDR1 and CDR2 sequences are KGHSH and LQKENI. Assay: immunoSEQ multiplex PCR; the TCRdb copy retains only in-frame clones and omits some. The data show roughly 410,000 clones, 89% seen once. Sequenced sample: peripheral blood. The source is a man aged 35 to 55 with acute or convalescent COVID-19. The chain uses TRBV18 and TRBJ1-1, with 10 nucleotides matching TRBD1. Here the CDR3 DNA reads TGTGCCAGCTCAGCACAGGACAGGGGGACCGCTGAAGCTTTCTTT. This gives the protein CASSAQDRGTAEAFF.